The T cell receptor beta chain described here comes from a study of blood T cell repertoires in COVID-19. TCRdb's table, derived via immunoSEQ multiplex PCR, lists solely in-frame clones and lacks some. The sample consists of about 160,000 clones, 80% to 90% of them appearing once. A remark on this clone: Its ends do not fully match the called genes, so a read error is possible.

The sequence was collected from a woman in her 70s with acute or convalescent COVID-19. Sample: peripheral blood.

As DNA, the CDR3 is TGTGCCAGCAGTCGTGGACAGGAATGGAGTTTT. Protein sequence: CASSRGQEWSF. This chain joins TRBV12-3 or TRBV12-4 and TRBJ1-4; 7 nucleotides align to TRBD1. The CDR3 spans 11 residues.